The text below deals with one T cell receptor beta chain. From germline, CDR1 is SGHRS and CDR2 YFSETQ. The CDR3 is 17 amino acids. V lost 0 bases and J 1 base, leaving 11 bases between the germline ends. The data are from a study of blood T cell repertoires in COVID-19. Study-wide context: Sites across the United States, Italy and Spain contributed samples from acute and convalescent COVID-19. T cells, B-cell-depleted T cells, or PBMCs supplied cDNA or gDNA.

The assay was immunoSEQ multiplex PCR, and TCRdb's table has in-frame clones only and misses some. Among fewer than 200,000 clones listed, 83% were seen once. The material sequenced was peripheral blood. The chain carries TRBV5-1 and TRBJ2-6; D might be TRBD2 (5 bases). The origin of this receptor is a woman aged 70-85 years who had recovered from COVID-19. CDR3 sequence reads: CASSLGWTGSGANVLTF. The CDR3, as DNA: TGCGCCAGCAGCTTGGGGTGGACTGGTTCTGGGGCCAACGTCCTGACTTTC.